These T cell receptor beta chains were read from a single sample in a study of blood T cell repertoires in COVID-19. This table comes from immunoSEQ multiplex PCR, and its TCRdb copy is limited to in-frame clones, with some not included. This table has 200,000 to 250,000 clones, more than 65% appearing once. Source material: peripheral blood. These receptors originate from a woman at least 80 years old with acute or convalescent COVID-19. Both conserved end residues are part of each CDR3. The D gene is left open where the match is weak. Only part of the rows carry a size: once, few, many, or a class if the clone is expanded.

j_call: TRBJ1-4; v_call: TRBV7-8; d_call: NA; clone_size: NA; cdr3_aa: CASSYGGTNEKLFF; cdr3_nt: TGTGCCAGCAGCTACGGAGGAACTAATGAAAAACTGTTTTTT
j_call: TRBJ2-7; v_call: TRBV27; d_call: NA; clone_size: NA; cdr3_aa: CASSKQGFHEQYF; cdr3_nt: TGTGCCAGCAGTAAACAGGGATTCCACGAGCAGTACTTC
j_call: TRBJ2-7; v_call: TRBV15; d_call: NA; clone_size: NA; cdr3_aa: CATSKGRSVDYEQYF; cdr3_nt: TGTGCCACCAGCAAAGGCCGGAGTGTGGACTACGAGCAGTACTTC
j_call: TRBJ1-6; v_call: TRBV9; d_call: NA; clone_size: NA; cdr3_aa: CASSVGGEGSPLHF; cdr3_nt: TGTGCCAGCAGCGTAGGGGGGGAAGGGTCACCCCTCCACTTT
j_call: TRBJ2-1; v_call: TRBV20-1; d_call: NA; clone_size: once; cdr3_aa: CSAREQPQFF; cdr3_nt: TGCAGTGCTAGGGAGCAGCCTCAGTTCTTC
j_call: TRBJ1-1; v_call: TRBV19; d_call: TRBD1; clone_size: NA; cdr3_aa: CASRGTEKNTEAFF; cdr3_nt: TGTGCCAGTAGGGGGACAGAGAAGAACACTGAAGCTTTCTTT
j_call: TRBJ2-3; v_call: TRBV2; d_call: NA; clone_size: NA; cdr3_aa: CASSDAGLSTDTQYF; cdr3_nt: TGTGCCAGCAGTGACGCGGGACTTAGCACAGATACGCAGTATTTT
j_call: TRBJ1-1; v_call: TRBV20-1; d_call: NA; clone_size: once; cdr3_aa: CSAKGATEAFF; cdr3_nt: TGCAGTGCTAAAGGGGCCACTGAAGCTTTCTTT
j_call: TRBJ2-7; v_call: TRBV29-1; d_call: TRBD2; clone_size: NA; cdr3_aa: CSVRTSRDEQYF; cdr3_nt: TGCAGCGTACGGACTAGTAGGGACGAGCAGTACTTC
j_call: TRBJ1-6; v_call: TRBV12-3/TRBV12-4; d_call: NA; clone_size: few; cdr3_aa: CASSLTGSPLHF; cdr3_nt: TGTGCCAGCAGCCTTACGGGGTCACCCCTCCACTTT
j_call: TRBJ1-1; v_call: TRBV6-2/TRBV6-3; d_call: NA; clone_size: NA; cdr3_aa: CASSYPRGGEAFF; cdr3_nt: TGTGCCAGCAGTTACCCAAGGGGCGGTGAAGCTTTCTTT
j_call: TRBJ1-1; v_call: TRBV7-9; d_call: NA; clone_size: NA; cdr3_aa: CASSLTGLEAFF; cdr3_nt: TGTGCCAGCAGCTTAACAGGGCTTGAAGCTTTCTTT
j_call: TRBJ1-4; v_call: TRBV2; d_call: NA; clone_size: NA; cdr3_aa: CASSDGQPYEKLFF; cdr3_nt: TGTGCCAGCAGTGACGGACAGCCCTACGAAAAACTGTTTTTT
j_call: TRBJ2-1; v_call: TRBV3-1/TRBV3-2; d_call: TRBD2; clone_size: NA; cdr3_aa: CASSQEKSGLIAGGRSGEQFF; cdr3_nt: TGTGCCAGCAGCCAAGAAAAGTCGGGTCTGATCGCGGGGGGGCGCTCAGGTGAGCAGTTCTTC
j_call: TRBJ1-5; v_call: TRBV7-3; d_call: NA; clone_size: NA; cdr3_aa: CANTPQVFSQPQHF; cdr3_nt: TGTGCCAATACCCCACAGGTCTTCAGCCAGCCCCAGCATTTT
j_call: TRBJ1-4; v_call: TRBV30; d_call: NA; clone_size: once; cdr3_aa: CAWSTGDGNEKLFF; cdr3_nt: TGTGCCTGGAGTACGGGGGACGGTAATGAAAAACTGTTTTTT
j_call: TRBJ2-7; v_call: TRBV7-8; d_call: TRBD2; clone_size: once; cdr3_aa: CASSAGAGALSYEQYF; cdr3_nt: TGTGCCAGCAGTGCCGGAGCGGGGGCCCTCTCCTACGAGCAGTACTTC
j_call: TRBJ1-5; v_call: TRBV4-2; d_call: NA; clone_size: NA; cdr3_aa: CASSQEGALATSPQHF; cdr3_nt: TGTGCCAGCAGCCAAGAAGGGGCCCTAGCGACGAGTCCCCAGCATTTT
j_call: TRBJ2-2; v_call: TRBV3-1/TRBV3-2; d_call: TRBD1; clone_size: NA; cdr3_aa: CASTLWASGGSGTGELFF; cdr3_nt: TGTGCCAGCACCCTCTGGGCTTCAGGGGGCTCGGGCACCGGGGAGCTGTTTTTT
j_call: TRBJ1-6; v_call: TRBV7-6; d_call: TRBD1; clone_size: NA; cdr3_aa: CASSSGTASPLHF; cdr3_nt: TGTGCCAGCAGCTCCGGGACAGCCTCACCCCTCCACTTT
j_call: TRBJ1-5; v_call: TRBV20-1; d_call: NA; clone_size: NA; cdr3_aa: CSASPGRGLNQPQHF; cdr3_nt: TGCAGTGCTAGTCCAGGTCGGGGACTCAATCAGCCCCAGCATTTT
j_call: TRBJ1-4; v_call: TRBV2; d_call: NA; clone_size: NA; cdr3_aa: CASRIGGGVNEKLFF; cdr3_nt: TGTGCCAGCAGGATCGGAGGGGGGGTTAATGAAAAACTGTTTTTT
j_call: TRBJ1-1; v_call: TRBV6-6; d_call: NA; clone_size: NA; cdr3_aa: CASREQETNTEAFF; cdr3_nt: TGTGCCAGCAGGGAACAGGAGACGAACACTGAAGCTTTCTTT
j_call: TRBJ1-4; v_call: TRBV11-3; d_call: NA; clone_size: NA; cdr3_aa: CASSQALEKLFF; cdr3_nt: TGTGCCAGCAGCCAAGCCCTTGAAAAACTGTTTTTT
j_call: TRBJ1-5; v_call: TRBV4-1; d_call: TRBD1; clone_size: NA; cdr3_aa: CASSQDGTAYQPQHF; cdr3_nt: TGCGCCAGCAGCCAAGATGGGACAGCGTACCAGCCCCAGCATTTT
j_call: TRBJ2-7; v_call: TRBV3-1/TRBV3-2; d_call: NA; clone_size: NA; cdr3_aa: CASSQGSVGGYEQYF; cdr3_nt: TGTGCCAGCAGCCAAGGTTCTGTAGGGGGCTACGAGCAGTACTTC
j_call: TRBJ1-2; v_call: TRBV9; d_call: TRBD1; clone_size: NA; cdr3_aa: CASSVAKIGQGYGYTF; cdr3_nt: TGTGCCAGCAGCGTTGCTAAGATCGGACAGGGGTATGGCTACACCTTC
j_call: TRBJ2-3; v_call: TRBV7-3; d_call: TRBD2; clone_size: once; cdr3_aa: CASRGLEKGDTQYF; cdr3_nt: TGTGCCAGCAGGGGACTAGAAAAGGGAGATACGCAGTATTTT
j_call: TRBJ1-6; v_call: TRBV28; d_call: TRBD1; clone_size: NA; cdr3_aa: CASSFPFDRGNSPLHF; cdr3_nt: TGTGCCAGCAGTTTCCCCTTCGACAGGGGCAATTCACCCCTCCACTTT
j_call: TRBJ1-2; v_call: TRBV20-1; d_call: TRBD1; clone_size: NA; cdr3_aa: CSASRQGVSNYGYTF; cdr3_nt: TGCAGTGCTAGTCGTCAGGGGGTTTCTAACTATGGCTACACCTTC
j_call: TRBJ1-5; v_call: TRBV5-1; d_call: NA; clone_size: NA; cdr3_aa: CASSLGTGNQPQHF; cdr3_nt: TGCGCCAGCAGCCTGGGCACAGGCAATCAGCCCCAGCATTTT
j_call: TRBJ1-2; v_call: TRBV30; d_call: NA; clone_size: NA; cdr3_aa: CAWSSDIVYGYTF; cdr3_nt: TGTGCCTGGAGTTCCGATATAGTCTATGGCTACACCTTC
j_call: TRBJ1-4; v_call: TRBV3-1/TRBV3-2; d_call: TRBD1; clone_size: NA; cdr3_aa: CASTRQGEKLFF; cdr3_nt: TGTGCCAGCACCCGACAGGGAGAAAAACTGTTTTTT
j_call: TRBJ1-2; v_call: TRBV7-9; d_call: TRBD1; clone_size: NA; cdr3_aa: CASSVTTGANYGYTF; cdr3_nt: TGTGCCAGCAGCGTAACGACAGGGGCTAACTATGGCTACACCTTC
j_call: TRBJ2-2; v_call: TRBV29-1; d_call: NA; clone_size: NA; cdr3_aa: CSVGRGGAGELFF; cdr3_nt: TGCAGCGTTGGTCGGGGTGGGGCCGGGGAGCTGTTTTTT
j_call: TRBJ2-1; v_call: TRBV30; d_call: TRBD1; clone_size: NA; cdr3_aa: CAWSVQGALNEQFF; cdr3_nt: TGTGCCTGGAGTGTGCAGGGGGCACTCAATGAGCAGTTCTTC
j_call: TRBJ2-1; v_call: TRBV24-1; d_call: TRBD1; clone_size: NA; cdr3_aa: CATSDPGTDGDEQFF; cdr3_nt: TGTGCCACCAGTGACCCCGGGACAGATGGCGATGAGCAGTTCTTC
j_call: TRBJ2-5; v_call: TRBV6-2/TRBV6-3; d_call: TRBD2; clone_size: NA; cdr3_aa: CASSVSGGNGETQYF; cdr3_nt: TGTGCCAGCAGTGTTAGCGGGGGGAACGGAGAGACCCAGTACTTC
j_call: TRBJ2-7; v_call: TRBV11-3; d_call: TRBD1; clone_size: NA; cdr3_aa: CASSFGQGVETGYEQYF; cdr3_nt: TGTGCCAGCAGCTTCGGACAGGGGGTCGAGACGGGCTACGAGCAGTACTTC
j_call: TRBJ2-5; v_call: TRBV10-3; d_call: NA; clone_size: NA; cdr3_aa: CAIKSGRGEQETQYF; cdr3_nt: TGTGCCATCAAATCCGGCAGGGGGGAACAAGAGACCCAGTACTTC
j_call: TRBJ1-5; v_call: TRBV6-6; d_call: NA; clone_size: NA; cdr3_aa: CASSPEFDRRNNQPQHF; cdr3_nt: TGTGCCAGCAGTCCGGAATTCGACAGGCGAAACAATCAGCCCCAGCATTTT
j_call: TRBJ1-2; v_call: TRBV21-1; d_call: NA; clone_size: NA; cdr3_aa: CASSAQTGSNYGYTF; cdr3_nt: TGTGCCAGCAGCGCGCAGACAGGGTCTAACTATGGCTACACCTTC
j_call: TRBJ1-2; v_call: TRBV12-5; d_call: NA; clone_size: NA; cdr3_aa: CASGLTRTSSNYGYTF; cdr3_nt: TGTGCTAGTGGTTTGACCAGGACATCCTCGAACTATGGCTACACCTTC
j_call: TRBJ2-2; v_call: TRBV29-1; d_call: NA; clone_size: NA; cdr3_aa: CSARTAANTGELFF; cdr3_nt: TGCAGCGCTAGGACAGCAGCGAACACCGGGGAGCTGTTTTTT
j_call: TRBJ2-7; v_call: TRBV19; d_call: TRBD1; clone_size: few; cdr3_aa: CASSIVGQAEPYF; cdr3_nt: TGTGCCAGTAGTATCGTCGGACAGGCCGAGCCGTACTTC